The 26 T cell receptor beta chains below come from one sample, sequenced in a study of T cell responses to AZD1222 COVID-19 vaccine. Using immunoSEQ multiplex PCR, the repertoire was profiled, and TCRdb retains in-frame clones only, with some absent. The sample contains over 70,000 clones, about 86% of which appear only once. This sample comprised peripheral blood, obtained on day 0 of MenACWY control vaccination. The source of these receptors is an adult in good health.

The chain combines TRBV19 with TRBJ2-4; D is perhaps TRBD1 (5 bases). Germline CDR1 is LNHDA and CDR2 is SQIVND (reference sequence). The CDR3 runs to 12 residues. V was pared by 4 bases and J by 7 bases, with 8 bases between. The chain's CDR3 is CASSKGKNIQYF. CDR3 bases: TGTGCCAGTAGTAAGGGGAAGAACATTCAGTACTTC.

This chain links TRBV5-6 with TRBJ1-5, with D tentatively TRBD1 (6 bases). V lost 0 bases to trimming and J lost 4 bases, with 8 bases between them. There are 14 residues in the CDR3. CDR1 is SGHDT, CDR2 YYEEEE, per germline. CDR3 nucleotide sequence: TGTGCCAGCAGCTTGGGGAGGGGGAATCAGCCCCAGCATTTT. Its translation: CASSLGRGNQPQHF.

A few counts support this clone. The chain employs TRBV12-3 or TRBV12-4 and TRBJ2-7; tentative D call: TRBD2 (6 bases). CDR3 size: 13 residues. V lost 3 bases, J lost 4 bases, and 10 bases lay in between. The CDR3 spells CASSLAGSYEQYF. CDR3 DNA sequence: TGTGCCAGCAGTTTGGCGGGGAGTTACGAGCAGTACTTC.

V gene TRBV25-1 combines with J gene TRBJ1-4; possible D gene TRBD1, 6 bases. The germline V and J ends were trimmed by 5 bases and 3 bases, with 19 bases remaining between them. The CDR3 consists of 17 residues. Germline values: CDR1 MGHDK, CDR2 SYGVNS. This chain's CDR3 is CASSLTGRGAPNEKLFF. CDR3 coding DNA: TGTGCCAGCAGTCTGACAGGAAGGGGGGCCCCTAATGAAAAACTGTTTTTT. Based on the CDR3 plus reference TRBV25-1 and TRBJ1-4, the full variable domain is EADIYQTPRYLVIGTGKKITLECSQTMGHDKMYWYQQDPGMELHLIHYSYGVNSTEKGDLSSESTVSRIRTEHFPLTLESARPSHTSQYLCASSLTGRGAPNEKLFFGSGTQLSVL.

The V call is TRBV19, the J call TRBJ1-4, with TRBD1 matching over 9 bases. This CDR3 is built from 17 residues. The V gene's germline CDR1 is LNHDA and CDR2 SQIVND (reference sequence). With 0 bases clipped from V and 9 bases from J, the junction kept 11 bases outside the gene matches. The CDR3 DNA follows: TGTGCCAGTAGTATAGACCCCACACAGGGGGCTCGGCAAAAACTGTTTTTT. Translation gives CASSIDPTQGARQKLFF.

This chain joins TRBV5-3 and TRBJ1-6; D is perhaps TRBD1 (5 bases). TRBV5-3 is flagged as an ORF with uncertain function. The CDR3 is 15 amino acids. V lost 4 bases to trimming and J lost 1 base, with 9 bases between them. The chain's CDR3 is CARSLNRSYNSPLHF. For the CDR3, the DNA is TGTGCCAGAAGCCTAAACAGGTCCTATAATTCACCCCTCCACTTT.

V usage is TRBV28 and J usage is TRBJ1-2; 9 nucleotides agree with TRBD1. With 6 bases clipped from V and 8 bases from J, the junction kept 7 bases outside the gene matches. The CDR3 is 13 residues long. The germline V gene has CDR1 MDHEN and CDR2 SYDVKM. The CDR3 DNA follows: TGTGCCAGCAGAAAACAGGGGGCGCCCGGCTACACCTTC. It is translated as CASRKQGAPGYTF.

The genes are TRBV6-4 and TRBJ2-3, with 12 nucleotides matching TRBD2. Germline V gene data show CDR1 as MRHNA and CDR2 as SNTAGT. Losses at the gene ends were 2 bases for V and 4 bases for J; bases not matched to a gene: 4. The CDR3 runs 16 residues. CDR3 DNA: TGTGCCAGCAGTGACAAGACTAGCGGGGGCGCAGATACGCAGTATTTT. Translated, it gives CASSDKTSGGADTQYF.

The chain is built from TRBV15 and TRBJ1-1, with 8 nucleotides matching TRBD1. Germline CDR1 and CDR2: LNHNV and YYDKDF (reference sequence). The CDR3 is 14 amino acids. V shed 5 bases, J shed 6 bases, and the junction held 8 bases outside the gene matches. The CDR3 spells CATSERQGNPEAFF. The DNA of the CDR3 is TGTGCCACCAGCGAAAGACAGGGGAATCCTGAAGCTTTCTTT. Variable domain in full (rest from reference TRBV15 and TRBJ1-1): DAMVIQNPRYQVTQFGKPVTLSCSQTLNHNVMYWYQQKSSQAPKLLFHYYDKDFNNEADTPDNFQSRRPNTSFCFLDIRSPGLGDTAMYLCATSERQGNPEAFFGQGTRLTVV.

This chain connects TRBV25-1 to TRBJ2-5, with a tentative D call TRBD2 (5 bases). V was trimmed by 3 bases and J by 5 bases, leaving 16 bases between them. Germline CDR1 reads MGHDK; CDR2 reads SYGVNS. There are 15 residues in the CDR3. The CDR3 protein is CASSDPGRGRETQYF. Written as DNA, the CDR3 is TGTGCCAGCAGTGACCCAGGTCGGGGAAGGGAGACCCAGTACTTC.

The chain employs TRBV2 and TRBJ2-2, with TRBD2 matching over 7 bases. Germline-derived CDR1 and CDR2 are SNHLY and FYNNEI. CDR3 length equals 14 residues. With 7 bases clipped from V and 1 base from J, the junction kept 3 bases outside the gene matches. DNA for the CDR3: TGTGCCAGCACGGGACTAAAGAACACCGGGGAGCTGTTTTTT. Encoded protein: CASTGLKNTGELFF.

The gene calls are TRBV2 and TRBJ2-1, with TRBD2 identical over 10 bases. CDR3 length: 15 residues. The J segment lost 6 bases and the V segment lost 6 bases, leaving 8 bases of the junction unmatched. Germline values: CDR1 SNHLY, CDR2 FYNNEI. CDR3 sequence (DNA): TGTGCCAGCAGGGATACTAGCGGGGCTAGCAATGAGCAGTTCTTC. Translation gives CASRDTSGASNEQFF.

This chain uses TRBV15 with TRBJ1-6; D gene ambiguous. CDR1 and CDR2 from the germline V gene are LNHNV and YYDKDF (reference sequence). Trimming took off 0 bases at V and 5 bases at J, with 14 bases between the two ends. The length of the CDR3 is 17 residues. CDR3 sequence: CATSREQGDADNSPLHF. The DNA of the CDR3 is TGTGCCACCAGCAGAGAGCAAGGAGACGCAGATAATTCACCCCTCCACTTT.

This clone was found a few times. The chain joins TRBV28 to TRBJ2-7; the D gene is possibly TRBD1 (7 bases). Germline loops: CDR1 MDHEN, CDR2 SYDVKM. Trimming stripped 6 bases from V and 2 bases from J, with 14 bases between. The CDR3 totals 14 residues. CDR3 residues: CASSFQGGPYEQYF. CDR3 in DNA: TGTGCCAGCAGCTTCCAGGGGGGCCCCTACGAGCAGTACTTC.

The chain employs TRBV2 and TRBJ2-1; tentatively, D is TRBD2 (5 bases). The CDR3 totals 12 residues. Germline lookup yields CDR1 SNHLY and CDR2 FYNNEI. V lost 7 bases to trimming and J lost 8 bases, with 12 bases between them. The CDR3 here is CASKQGSDEQFF. The DNA for the CDR3 is TGTGCCAGCAAACAAGGGAGCGATGAGCAGTTCTTC. The full variable domain, rest sourced from reference TRBV2 and TRBJ2-1, is EPEVTQTPSHQVTQMGQEVILRCVPISNHLYFYWYRQILGQKVEFLVSFYNNEISEKSEIFDDQFSVERPDGSNFTLKIRSTKLEDSAMYFCASKQGSDEQFFGPGTRLTVL.

This chain joins TRBV2 and TRBJ1-5; no firm D call. CDR3 size: 13 residues. Germline values: CDR1 SNHLY, CDR2 FYNNEI. V was pared by 4 bases and J by 1 base, with 5 bases between. The CDR3 DNA sequence: TGTGCCAGCAGTGCGGAGAGCAATCAGCCCCAGCATTTT. Translated, it gives CASSAESNQPQHF.

This clone was seen more than once but under ten times. This chain joins TRBV28 and TRBJ2-3; TRBD2 agrees at 8 bases. This CDR3 spans 13 amino acids. The V and J ends lost 6 bases and 5 bases, in that order; junction bases with no gene match: 4. The V gene's germline CDR1 is MDHEN and CDR2 SYDVKM. The CDR3 DNA reads as TGTGCCAGCAGCGGGGGGGCGGAAGATACGCAGTATTTT. It specifies CASSGGAEDTQYF.

The J gene is TRBJ2-3, the V gene TRBV15, with D possibly being TRBD2 (5 bases). CDR1 is LNHNV and CDR2 is YYDKDF in the germline V gene (reference sequence). This CDR3 spans 17 amino acids. V gave up 0 bases and J gave up 5 bases, with 18 bases separating them. The CDR3 sequence is CATSRDYGDPSEDTQYF. The CDR3 DNA sequence: TGTGCCACCAGCAGAGACTACGGGGATCCCTCCGAAGATACGCAGTATTTT.

This chain joins TRBV12-5 and TRBJ2-3; 8 bases are shared with TRBD1. The V segment lost 1 base and the J segment 2 bases; nucleotides outside the gene matches: 2. The CDR3 has 15 amino acids. Germline CDR1 is LGHNT and CDR2 is FRNRAP. CDR3 residues: CASGLGQGYTDTQYF. The CDR3 DNA follows: TGTGCTAGTGGTTTGGGACAGGGGTACACAGATACGCAGTATTTT.

The J gene is TRBJ2-3, the V gene TRBV9; no clear D gene. The CDR3 length is 14 residues. Germline loops: CDR1 SGDLS, CDR2 YYNGEE. The V gene lost 0 bases and the J gene lost 1 base, with 6 bases spanning the gap. The chain's CDR3 is CASSVEGRTDTQYF. The DNA for the CDR3 is TGTGCCAGCAGCGTAGAAGGACGCACAGATACGCAGTATTTT.

This chain joins TRBV6-5 and TRBJ1-3, with 9 bases identical to TRBD1. Looked up from germline, CDR1 is MNHEY and CDR2 is SVGAGI. This CDR3 contains 15 residues. The junction had 7 bases not matched to a gene; V was cut back by 6 bases and J by 4 bases. CDR3 nucleotide sequence: TGTGCCAGCAGAGGTTCGGGACAGGGAGGAAACACCATATATTTT. This codes for CASRGSGQGGNTIYF.

V usage is TRBV7-9 and J usage is TRBJ2-5; D uncertain. Trimming pared 2 bases from V and 5 bases from J, leaving 12 bases between. Looked up from germline, CDR1 is SEHNR and CDR2 is FQNEAQ (reference sequence). The CDR3 covers 14 residues. The CDR3 here is CASSLIHHMETQYF. CDR3 coding DNA: TGTGCCAGCAGCTTAATCCACCACATGGAGACCCAGTACTTC.

The chain has TRBV3-1 (or the pseudogene TRBV3-2) and TRBJ1-6, with a tentative D call TRBD1 (5 bases). The CDR3 totals 12 residues. V was pared by 0 bases and J by 13 bases, with 7 bases between. Germline V lookup: CDR1 LGHDT, CDR2 YNNKEL (reference sequence). The CDR3 DNA reads TGTGCCAGCAGCCAAGATGGGGGGCCCCTCCACTTT. Encoded protein: CASSQDGGPLHF.

V gene TRBV19 combines with J gene TRBJ1-3; 8 positions match TRBD1. The CDR3 totals 19 residues. Unmatched junction bases numbered 15, after V lost 5 bases and J lost 0 bases. Germline CDR1 and CDR2: LNHDA and SQIVND (reference sequence). The CDR3, as DNA: TGTGCCAGTAGTCCGAGGGGGACAGGAGCCAGTCTCTCTGGAAACACCATATATTTT. Translating gives CASSPRGTGASLSGNTIYF.

The chain recombines TRBV19 with TRBJ1-2; 10 bases agree with TRBD1. This CDR3 region has 16 residues. Germline lookup yields CDR1 LNHDA and CDR2 SQIVND (reference sequence). The trim removed 5 bases at V and 0 bases at J, leaving 6 bases unmatched. CDR3 sequence: CASSPGQGETNYGYTF. CDR3 DNA: TGTGCCAGTAGTCCAGGACAGGGGGAGACTAACTATGGCTACACCTTC.

The chain links TRBV29-1 to TRBJ2-7, with 7 bases aligning to TRBD1. The CDR3 extends over 12 amino acids. Germline V CDR1 and CDR2: SQVTM, ANQGSEA. V lost 6 bases to trimming and J lost 1 base; unmatched junction nucleotides: 3. The CDR3 region is CSVEQGSYEQYF. For the CDR3, the DNA is TGCAGCGTAGAACAGGGGTCCTACGAGCAGTACTTC.